Shown below are 10 T cell receptor beta chains from a single sample sequenced in a study of vaccination and CD4 T cells after COVID-19 (dated by TCRdb to 2022 to 2024). The treatment or condition label corresponds to: roughly 11-day PBMC culture with coronavirus spike peptide pools or control peptides (ViraFEST assay). Library preparation was by PCR. TCRdb shows the sequencer as Illumina iSeq 100. DNA from cultured CD4+ T cells underwent TCR sequencing with the Oncomine TCR Beta short-read assay at the Johns Hopkins FTIC core. TCRdb's own reprocessing of the public reads used fastp at Q25 and MiXCR and kept productive beta chains. Rows matching on CDR3 protein sequence are summarized as one entry with the most common DNA and genes. This sample has 15,000 to 25,000 distinct CDR3 sequences in its table, and 30% to 40% of those were observed once. The ten top clones hold 13% to 15% of the sample. These receptors are not linked to any known antigen.

Sequenced material: cultured CD4+ T cells from blood. The receptors originated from a human donor with COVID-19.

The gene calls are TRBV6-2 or TRBV6-3 and TRBJ2-1; D is perhaps TRBD1 (5 bases). The germline CDR1 and CDR2 sequences are MNHEY and SVGEGT. The CDR3 is made up of 19 amino acids. V gave up 6 bases and J gave up 3 bases, with 27 bases separating them. The CDR3 DNA follows: TGTGCCAGCAGAGGGGCAGACCCACGAGTCAGAACCAACTACAATGAGCAGTTCTTC. As protein: CASRGADPRVRTNYNEQFF.

This clonotype was seen more than once but under ten times. J is TRBJ1-2 and V is TRBV2, with TRBD1 matching over 7 bases. The CDR3 extends over 15 amino acids. From germline, CDR1 is SNHLY and CDR2 FYNNEI. After removal of 6 bases from V and 4 bases from J, the junction contained 11 bases not matched to a gene. CDR3 DNA: TGTGCCAGCAGCTTATCCGGGACAGTGGGCTATGGCTACACCTTC. Protein product: CASSLSGTVGYGYTF.

In nucleotides, the CDR3 is TGTGCCAGCAGTCCCCGGGACAACAACAGATTTCTCTATGGCTACACCTTC. Residues: CASSPRDNNRFLYGYTF. This chain joins TRBV6-2 or TRBV6-3 and TRBJ1-2; tentatively, D is TRBD1 (6 bases). V dropped 5 bases and J dropped 4 bases, with 23 bases sitting between them. The CDR3 totals 17 residues. Germline CDR1 and CDR2: MNHEY and SVGEGT.

The chain combines TRBV19 with TRBJ1-5; TRBD1 aligns across 7 bases. This CDR3 is 16 amino acids long. V was clipped by 0 bases and J by 4 bases; unmatched bases: 6. Germline V CDR1 and CDR2: LNHDA, SQIVND (reference sequence). The CDR3: CASSIDGGGWNQPQHF. In DNA, the CDR3 is TGTGCCAGTAGTATAGATGGAGGGGGCTGGAATCAGCCCCAGCATTTT.

CDR3 sequence: CASSEAYEQYF. CDR3 DNA sequence: TGTGCCAGCAGTGAAGCCTACGAGCAGTACTTC. The chain recombines TRBV6-1 with TRBJ2-7; D gene unclear. V lost 0 bases and J lost 3, with 0 bases in between. CDR1 and CDR2 (germline): MNHNS, SASEGT. CDR3 length: 11 amino acids.

The V call is TRBV6-1, the J call TRBJ1-6, with 9 positions matching TRBD1. The CDR3 spans 14 residues. V shed 6 bases and J 7 bases; nucleotides not matched to a gene: 4. The V gene's germline CDR1 is MNHNS and CDR2 SASEGT. This CDR3 is CASRRDRDNSPLHF. The DNA of the CDR3 is TGTGCCAGCAGGAGGGACAGGGACAATTCACCCCTCCACTTT.

The chain uses TRBV30 and TRBJ2-3, with TRBD1 as a possible D gene (5 bases). V was trimmed by 4 bases and J by 1 base, leaving 9 bases between them. The germline V gene encodes CDR1 GTSNPN and CDR2 SVGIG (reference sequence). CDR3 size: 13 residues. The CDR3 spells CAWIPRGTDTQYF. CDR3 in DNA: TGTGCCTGGATTCCCAGGGGCACAGATACGCAGTATTTT.

This clonotype appeared a few times. V and J are TRBV7-2 and TRBJ2-1, with 12 nucleotides matching TRBD2. CDR3 length: 17 amino acids. Unmatched junction bases numbered 7, after V lost 3 bases and J lost 4 bases. Germline values: CDR1 SGHTA, CDR2 FQGNSA. The CDR3 coding sequence is TGTGCCAGCAGCTTCCTAACCGGGACTAGCGGGTACAATGAGCAGTTCTTC. Encoded protein: CASSFLTGTSGYNEQFF.

This sequence joins TRBV20-1 and TRBJ2-3; 12 nucleotides line up with TRBD2. V shed 6 bases and J 6 bases; nucleotides not matched to a gene: 7. Germline-derived CDR1 and CDR2 are DFQATT and SNEGSKA (reference sequence). The CDR3 is 14 residues long. The CDR3 region has the DNA TGCAGTGCGCCGACTAGCGGGGGACGTGATACGCAGTATTTT. Its translation is CSAPTSGGRDTQYF.

This clonotype was detected a few times. V is TRBV19 and J is TRBJ1-3, with D hard to call. The CDR3 contains 13 residues. V gave up 10 bases and J gave up 0 bases, with 10 bases separating them. The germline CDR1 and CDR2 sequences are LNHDA and SQIVND (reference sequence). Here the CDR3 reads CATRTDSGNTIYF. The CDR3 region has the DNA TGTGCCACAAGGACGGACTCTGGAAACACCATATATTTT.